Shown below are 15 T cell receptor beta chains from a single sample sequenced in a study of CD8 T cells in Susac syndrome (dated by TCRdb to about 2019). Library preparation was by the immunoSEQ multiplex PCR assay. RNA was extracted using the RNeasy kit, and about 0.5 to 1 ug of the RNA was reverse transcribed with random hexamers. TCRdb trimmed the raw reads at Q25, called clones with MiXCR and kept productive beta chains. Under each unique CDR3 protein, matching rows form one entry showing the most common genes and DNA. A total of 150,000 to 200,000 distinct CDR3 sequences appear in this sample, approximately 92% of them only once. Just over 0.13% of the sample rests with the top ten. Sample: CD4+ T cells from PBMCs. The receptors derive from a human donor in good health.

This chain joins TRBV5-1 and TRBJ2-7, with D hard to call. Per germline, CDR1 SGHRS and CDR2 YFSETQ. Deletions cut 2 bases from V and 5 bases from J, with 14 bases between. The CDR3 sequence is 14 residues long. The CDR3 sequence: CASSFSGSPDEQYF. CDR3 nucleotide sequence: TGCGCCAGCAGCTTTTCAGGAAGCCCGGACGAGCAGTACTTC.

The sample holds one count of this clonotype. V and J are TRBV7-2 and TRBJ2-1; 14 bases are a match to TRBD2. After removal of 4 bases from V and 0 bases from J, the junction contained 2 bases not matched to a gene. The V gene's germline CDR1 is SGHTA and CDR2 FQGNSA. CDR3 size: 17 residues. CDR3 region: CASSWGLAGVSYNEQFF. The DNA for the CDR3 is TGTGCCAGCAGCTGGGGACTAGCGGGGGTCTCCTACAATGAGCAGTTCTTC.

The rearrangement links TRBV7-2 to TRBJ1-1, with 7 bases lining up with TRBD1. V gave up 5 bases and J gave up 1 base; unmatched junction bases: 10. Germline values: CDR1 SGHTA, CDR2 FQGNSA. The CDR3 runs to 16 residues. CDR3 protein: CASSQMTGWANTEAFF. CDR3 in DNA: TGTGCCAGCAGCCAGATGACAGGGTGGGCGAACACTGAAGCTTTCTTT.

This chain uses TRBV6-1 with TRBJ2-3; D possibly corresponds to TRBD2 (5 bases). V lost 3 bases to trimming and J lost 6 bases, with 13 bases between them. Germline lookup yields CDR1 MNHNS and CDR2 SASEGT. CDR3 size: 14 residues. The CDR3, as DNA: TGTGCCAGCAGTGATATCCTAGCTGGGGATACGCAGTATTTT. Protein: CASSDILAGDTQYF.

The chain joins TRBV5-6 to TRBJ1-4, with TRBD1 matching 9 bases. Germline CDR1 reads SGHDT; CDR2 reads YYEEEE. The CDR3 length is 15 residues. V shed 4 bases, J shed 4 bases, and the junction held 5 bases outside the gene matches. The CDR3 loop reads CASSEGQGGNEKLFF. The CDR3 DNA reads TGTGCCAGCAGCGAGGGACAGGGTGGTAATGAAAAACTGTTTTTT.

This rearrangement joins TRBV12-3 or TRBV12-4 to TRBJ1-2; D remains ambiguous. The CDR3 runs 15 residues. Trimming stripped 6 bases from V and 2 bases from J, with 16 bases between. The CDR3 DNA reads TGTGCCAGCAGACCCGAAACCTTAGGGAACTATGGCTACACCTTC. Amino acid sequence: CASRPETLGNYGYTF.

The chain carries TRBV3-1 and TRBJ2-3, with D possibly matching TRBD2 (6 bases). Germline V gene sequence: CDR1 LGHDT, CDR2 YNNKEL (reference sequence). V was cut by 1 base and J by 3 bases, with 8 bases left in between. The CDR3 is made up of 14 amino acids. For the CDR3, the DNA is TGTGCCAGCAGCCAAGGACTAGAGACAGATACGCAGTATTTT. Its translation: CASSQGLETDTQYF.

J is TRBJ1-6 and V is TRBV2; D ambiguous. This CDR3 region has 12 residues. Trimming removed 7 bases at V and 6 bases at J, with 7 bases between. Germline V gene sequence: CDR1 SNHLY, CDR2 FYNNEI. CDR3 nucleotide sequence: TGTGCCAGCACGGAAGGTAATTCACCCCTCCACTTT. It is translated as CASTEGNSPLHF.

V usage is TRBV20-1 and J usage is TRBJ2-1; 10 bases are a match to TRBD2. Germline V gene lookup returns CDR1 DFQATT and CDR2 SNEGSKA (reference sequence). V gave up 1 base and J gave up 2 bases; unmatched junction bases: 8. CDR3 length: 17 residues. CDR3 DNA: TGCAGTGCTAGAGGGTCCACTAGCGGGGCCCCCTACAATGAGCAGTTCTTC. Amino acids: CSARGSTSGAPYNEQFF.

The chain employs TRBV28 and TRBJ2-7, with D maybe TRBD1 (5 bases). Germline CDR1 reads MDHEN; CDR2 reads SYDVKM. The length of the CDR3 is 15 residues. V lost 5 bases to trimming and J lost 5 bases, with 19 bases between them. DNA for the CDR3: TGTGCCAGCAGTCTGCCTGTGACAGAGGTCCACGAGCAGTACTTC. Its translation is CASSLPVTEVHEQYF.

CDR3 sequence: CSARDWAGQNTGELFF. The CDR3 region has the DNA TGCAGTGCTAGAGATTGGGCGGGTCAGAACACCGGGGAGCTGTTTTTT. V and J are TRBV20-1 and TRBJ2-2; D is perhaps TRBD2 (5 bases). The V gene's germline CDR1 is DFQATT and CDR2 SNEGSKA (reference sequence). The CDR3 sequence is 16 residues long. V was trimmed by 0 bases and J by 1 base, leaving 12 bases between them.

The chain employs TRBV2 and TRBJ1-3; D may be TRBD1 (6 bases). With 2 bases removed from V and 0 bases from J, the gap between germline ends came to 8 bases. CDR3 size: 15 residues. Germline V gives CDR1 SNHLY, CDR2 FYNNEI. The CDR3 coding sequence is TGTGCCAGCAGTGAACAGGGGAGCTCTGGAAACACCATATATTTT. Translating gives CASSEQGSSGNTIYF. The full variable domain, completed using reference TRBV2 and TRBJ1-3, is EPEVTQTPSHQVTQMGQEVILRCVPISNHLYFYWYRQILGQKVEFLVSFYNNEISEKSEIFDDQFSVERPDGSNFTLKIRSTKLEDSAMYFCASSEQGSSGNTIYFGEGSWLTVV.

The chain links TRBV19 to TRBJ1-2; no clear D gene. From germline, CDR1 is LNHDA and CDR2 SQIVND (reference sequence). This CDR3 spans 11 amino acids. V lost 4 bases and J 3 bases, leaving 3 bases between the germline ends. The CDR3 DNA follows: TGTGCCAGTAGTAGAGACTATGGCTACACCTTC. It encodes CASSRDYGYTF.

This rearrangement joins TRBV7-9 to TRBJ1-3, with 9 bases aligning to TRBD1. Germline V gene lookup returns CDR1 SEHNR and CDR2 FQNEAQ (reference sequence). The junction had 9 bases not matched to a gene; V was cut back by 3 bases and J by 3 bases. The CDR3 has 17 amino acids. The CDR3 DNA is TGTGCCAGCAGCTTTGGTTCGGACAGGGGAGATGGAAACACCATATATTTT. It codes for CASSFGSDRGDGNTIYF.

This sequence joins TRBV6-5 and TRBJ2-3; possibly TRBD2 for D (7 bases). Germline CDR1 is MNHEY and CDR2 is SVGAGI. The CDR3 consists of 14 residues. With 10 bases removed from V and 5 bases from J, the gap between germline ends came to 19 bases. The CDR3 nucleotides read TGTGCCACCGGGGGGCTAGGGCGCGGAGATACGCAGTATTTT. Amino acids: CATGGLGRGDTQYF.